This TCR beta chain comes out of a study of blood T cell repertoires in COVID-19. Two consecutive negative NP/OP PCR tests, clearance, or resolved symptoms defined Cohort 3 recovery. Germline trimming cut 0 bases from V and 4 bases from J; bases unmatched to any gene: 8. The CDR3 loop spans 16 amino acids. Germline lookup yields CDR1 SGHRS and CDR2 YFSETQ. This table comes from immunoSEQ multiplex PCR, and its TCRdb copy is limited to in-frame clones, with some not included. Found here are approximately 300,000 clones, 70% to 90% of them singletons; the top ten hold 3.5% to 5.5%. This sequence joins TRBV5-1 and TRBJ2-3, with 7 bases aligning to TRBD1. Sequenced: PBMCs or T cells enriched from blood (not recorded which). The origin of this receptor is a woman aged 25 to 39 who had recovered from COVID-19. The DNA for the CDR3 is TGCGCCAGCAGCTTGGTGGGTAGGGGGCCGGCAGATACGCAGTATTTT. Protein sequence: CASSLVGRGPADTQYF.